This is a list of T cell receptor beta chains from one sample in a study of low-dose radiotherapy and immunotherapy resistance in tumors. TCRdb passed the reads through MiXCR, listing each CDR3 protein once. The sample lists some 82,000 distinct CDR3 sequences, 18% seen once, with 5% to 6.5% in the top ten. Sequencing was performed on PBMCs, taken before treatment. These receptors all come from a male donor with prostate cancer. CDR3s include the opening cysteine and the closing phenylalanine or tryptophan. Each record gives: V gene, D gene, clone size, J gene, CDR3 DNA, CDR3 protein. D genes are given only for firm matches. A row's size may be missing; if present it is once, few, many or a size class.

TRBV4-1	NA	many	TRBJ2-7	TGCGCCAGCAGCCAAGCCGCCGGATCCTACGAGCAGTACTTC	CASSQAAGSYEQYF
TRBV7-3	TRBD2	many	TRBJ2-3	TGTGCCAGCAGCTTAACTAGCGGGGGATACACAGATACGCAGTATTTT	CASSLTSGGYTDTQYF
TRBV27	NA	many	TRBJ2-1	TGTGCCAGCAGTGTCATCGGTAATGAGCAGTTCTTC	CASSVIGNEQFF
TRBV20-1	NA	many	TRBJ2-1	TGCAGTGCTATGGCTTGGGAAGGCAGCTCCTACAATGAGCAGTTCTTC	CSAMAWEGSSYNEQFF
TRBV4-1	NA	many	TRBJ1-1	TGCGCCAGCAGCCAAGGGACCGGGACCCGGAGAGGCACTGAAGCTTTCTTT	CASSQGTGTRRGTEAFF
TRBV7-2	NA	many	TRBJ2-3	TGTGCCAGCAGCCAACTGGATACGCAGTATTTT	CASSQLDTQYF
TRBV9	NA	many	TRBJ1-1	TGTGCCAGCAGCGTCGGGACGGAAACTGGGGCTTTCTTT	CASSVGTETGAFF
TRBV20-1	NA	many	TRBJ1-4	TGCAGTGCCCCCCGGAGGGAAAAACTGTTTTTT	CSAPRREKLFF
TRBV7-9	TRBD1	NA	TRBJ2-5	TGTGCCAGCAGCAGGACCGGGACAGGGATTGGGGAGACCCAGTACTTC	CASSRTGTGIGETQYF
TRBV24-1	TRBD1	NA	TRBJ2-5	TGTGCCACCTCCAAGACAGGGCAAGAGACCCAGTACTTC	CATSKTGQETQYF
TRBV5-1	TRBD1	NA	TRBJ1-1	TGCGCCAGCAGCCGGTTGACAGGGGCTCCCGAAGCTTTCTTT	CASSRLTGAPEAFF
TRBV19	TRBD2	many	TRBJ2-7	TGTGCCAGTAGTATTACCCCTAGCGGGAGTTTCGAGCAGTACTTC	CASSITPSGSFEQYF
TRBV20-1	TRBD2	NA	TRBJ2-5	TGCAGTGCTAAGTCCGGGACTAGCGGCCAAGAGACCCAGTACTTC	CSAKSGTSGQETQYF
TRBV3-1	NA	many	TRBJ1-1	TGTGCCAGCAGCACAAACCAGGGACATGGGAACACTGAAGCTTTCTTT	CASSTNQGHGNTEAFF
TRBV30	NA	many	TRBJ2-1	TGTGCCTGGAGTCCGGACCGGGCCTACAATGAGCAGTTCTTC	CAWSPDRAYNEQFF
TRBV5-1	TRBD2	NA	TRBJ2-1	TGCGCCAGCAGCCCGACTCAGGCGGGGGGGGGCCATGAGCAGTTCTTC	CASSPTQAGGGHEQFF
TRBV6-2/TRBV6-3	TRBD1	NA	TRBJ1-2	TGTGCCAGCAGCGAGACAGGGGCGCTGAACTATGGCTACACCTTC	CASSETGALNYGYTF